This TCR beta chain emerged from a study of blood T cell repertoires in COVID-19 (dated by TCRdb to about 2020). Background on the whole study: The collaborator samples originated in the United States, Italy and Spain and spanned the acute and convalescent phases of COVID-19. The material from the prospective study consisted of cDNA or gDNA derived from T cells, B-cell-depleted T cells, or PBMCs. Deeply sampled blood TCRbeta repertoires from subjects exposed to, actively infected with, or recovered from COVID-19 were included in the dataset. A freely available public database, intended as a resource for researchers studying the immune response to SARS-CoV-2, is where the repertoires were released. The samples were drawn from the first 160 participants of the ongoing ImmuneRACE study and from 1,254 subjects provided by 6 global collaborators. A de-identified subject ID, COVID-19 status, age in years and sex were almost always included in the sample metadata. Where HLA class I and class II types were available, the types were taken from metadata supplied by the sample provider, not from assay-based typing. The paper as a whole reports these results and caveats: Clinical and demographic metadata were provided uncurated, with the amount varying by source and participant.

TCRbeta CDR3 regions were amplified from genomic DNA using the immunoSEQ Assay, a bias-controlled multiplex PCR. Under the source paper's analysis protocol: Within the assay, amplification of reference gene primers was used to estimate how many nucleated cells each sample contained. Sequence reads were collapsed and filtered to measure the absolute abundance of every unique TCRbeta CDR3 rearrangement. Productive Simpson clonality was computed per sample as the square root of Simpson's diversity index over productive rearrangements. TCRdb holds this immuneACCESS table with in-frame rearrangements only. Some clones are missing; in checked studies, unresolved V genes explain under half, and the rest has no known cause. For V, J and clone size, that table is used; D and trimming come from the DNA. Recorded for this sample are roughly 230,000 clones; around 90% of them occurred a single time. The ten largest clones represent about 2.1% of the sample.

A distance of 7 bases separates the germline ends of V and J, which lose 3 bases and 0 bases respectively. From the cysteine up to the phenylalanine, the CDR3 has a length of 14 residues. Only CDR3 DNA is held: 42 bases, read in frame from base 1. CDR1 and CDR2 were assigned from the germline V gene as MNHEY and SVGAGI. At one collaborating source in Seattle, patients were enrolled during active infection and were followed longitudinally through the course of disease. Whole blood was collected in K2EDTA tubes by collaborating institutions according to the institutions' own protocols. For TCRbeta analysis, collaborators shipped samples as frozen whole blood, isolated PBMCs, or DNA extracted from either of those sample types. Points on this clone: This clone's antigen is unknown. Qualities for individual bases were not recorded, and no much larger clone is one base off.

Recombination joined TRBV6-5 with TRBJ2-3; confidence is insufficient to name the D gene. This receptor was obtained from a woman aged 60-75 years with COVID-19, enrolled during active disease. Sequencing was done on a sample of peripheral blood. In nucleotide form, the sequence is TGTGCCAGCAGTTATTACAGAAGCACAGATACGCAGTATTTT. This is translated as CASSYYRSTDTQYF.